The 31 T cell receptor beta chains below were found in one sample sequenced in a study of T cell changes during pregnancy in multiple sclerosis (dated by TCRdb to about 2019). Library preparation used the immunoSEQ multiplex PCR assay. Entries here come from immuneACCESS through TCRdb and include only in-frame sequences with V and J called. Some clones fail to appear in such tables; in the studies checked, an unresolved V gene covers under half of the shortfall, and the cause of the remainder is unknown. The sample yields tens of thousands of clones; roughly 94% were counted once. Of the sample, 2.5% is held by the ten largest clones. Source: CD8+ T cells from peripheral blood mononuclear cells, taken after pregnancy. These TCRs come from a female donor with multiple sclerosis, enrolled in a pregnancy study.

A note on this clone: This clone may be a read error of a much larger clone one base away. The chain combines TRBV11-3 with TRBJ2-3, with 10 bases that match TRBD2. V shed 2 bases and J 4 bases; nucleotides not matched to a gene: 3. CDR1 and CDR2 from the germline V gene are SGHNT and YENEEA. This CDR3 contains 15 residues. CDR3 region: CASSLLAGEPDTQYF. The CDR3 DNA reads as TGTGCCAGCAGCTTACTAGCGGGAGAGCCAGATACGCAGTATTTT.

The chain is built from TRBV11-2 and TRBJ2-7, with 12 bases aligning to TRBD2. Germline V gives CDR1 SGHAT, CDR2 FQNNGV. This CDR3 region has 19 residues. Trimming at V came to 4 bases and at J to 1 base, leaving 14 bases not matched to a gene. CDR3 loop: CASSWAGTSGLPGSYEQYF. The CDR3 coding sequence is TGTGCCAGCAGCTGGGCCGGGACTAGCGGGTTACCGGGGTCCTACGAGCAGTACTTC.

Turning to this clone: This specimen includes other DNA sequences encoding the same CDR3. The chain couples TRBV2 to TRBJ2-1; D remains unclear. This CDR3 is 14 amino acids long. CDR1 and CDR2 (germline): SNHLY, FYNNEI. The ends were cut back, 3 bases at V and 0 bases at J, with 6 bases in the middle. The CDR3 DNA reads as TGTGCCAGCAGTGATCCCTCCTCCTACAATGAGCAGTTCTTC. Its translation: CASSDPSSYNEQFF.

The V call is TRBV27, the J call TRBJ2-3, with TRBD2 matching over 10 bases. The CDR3 extends over 16 amino acids. Germline CDR1 reads MNHEY; CDR2 reads SMNVEV (reference sequence). The V segment lost 5 bases and the J segment 1 base; nucleotides outside the gene matches: 6. The CDR3 spells CASSPLAGRGTDTQYF. The CDR3 coding sequence is TGTGCCAGCAGTCCACTAGCGGGAAGGGGCACAGATACGCAGTATTTT.

The chain couples TRBV29-1 to TRBJ2-1; perhaps TRBD2 as D (7 bases). The V gene lost 3 bases and the J gene lost 3 bases, with 12 bases spanning the gap. CDR3 size: 14 residues. The germline CDR1 and CDR2 sequences are SQVTM and ANQGSEA. DNA for the CDR3: TGCAGCGTTGACAGGGGAGGGGGCTACAATGAGCAGTTCTTC. Protein: CSVDRGGGYNEQFF.

The chain joins TRBV27 to TRBJ2-1; D gene uncertain. Germline CDR1 MNHEY, CDR2 SMNVEV (reference sequence). The length of the CDR3 is 16 residues. V gave up 2 bases and J gave up 6 bases, with 17 bases separating them. DNA for the CDR3: TGTGCCAGCAGTTTAGATCATTTGTGGCCCACCAATGAGCAGTTCTTC. The encoded protein is CASSLDHLWPTNEQFF.

This rearrangement joins TRBV4-1 to TRBJ2-2, with D possibly being TRBD1 (6 bases). Germline CDR1 MGHRA, CDR2 YSYEKL. The V end was cut by 6 bases, the J end by 7 bases, with 21 bases between. This CDR3 contains 16 residues. CDR3 sequence: CASRLGASVAVGELFF. The CDR3 nucleotides are TGCGCCAGCAGGTTGGGGGCGAGCGTTGCGGTCGGGGAGCTGTTTTTT.

V gene TRBV5-1 combines with J gene TRBJ2-3; D is possibly TRBD2 (6 bases). This CDR3 spans 16 amino acids. The germline V gene encodes CDR1 SGHRS and CDR2 YFSETQ. The V end lost 0 bases, the J end lost 3 bases, and 14 bases lay between the germline ends. The CDR3 protein is CASSLAGLTGTDTQYF. In DNA form, the CDR3 reads TGCGCCAGCAGCTTGGCGGGACTTACGGGGACAGATACGCAGTATTTT.

This chain joins TRBV9 and TRBJ2-6; D not resolved. CDR3 length: 11 residues. The germline V and J ends were trimmed by 1 base and 12 bases, with 5 bases remaining between them. Per the germline V gene, CDR1 is SGDLS and CDR2 is YYNGEE. The CDR3 here is CASSVPRVLTF. The DNA of the CDR3 is TGTGCCAGCAGCGTACCGCGCGTCCTGACTTTC. The full variable domain, in which reference TRBV9 and TRBJ2-6 provide the parts outside the CDR3, is DSGVTQTPKHLITATGQRVTLRCSPRSGDLSVYWYQQSLDQGLQFLIQYYNGEERAKGNILERFSAQQFPDLHSELNLSSLELGDSALYFCASSVPRVLTFGAGSRLTVL.

The chain couples TRBV6-1 to TRBJ1-1; D gene unclear. Germline V lookup: CDR1 MNHNS, CDR2 SASEGT. V was shortened by 3 bases and J by 4 bases, with 15 bases between the two germline ends. The CDR3 is 15 amino acids. The CDR3 DNA reads TGTGCCAGCAGTGATGGAGGGAGGATGGGCACTGAAGCTTTCTTT. Protein product: CASSDGGRMGTEAFF.

V gene TRBV9 combines with J gene TRBJ2-7; D perhaps matches TRBD2 (6 bases). Germline V gene data show CDR1 as SGDLS and CDR2 as YYNGEE. Between the trimmed V and J ends, which lost 0 bases and 1 base, there was a span of 11 bases. The CDR3 runs to 15 residues. CDR3 loop: CASSVGNSGSYEQYF. The CDR3 DNA is TGTGCCAGCAGCGTAGGCAATAGCGGATCCTACGAGCAGTACTTC.

The V and J genes are TRBV7-9 and TRBJ2-6; 8 bases line up with TRBD1. The trim removed 5 bases at V and 1 base at J, leaving 13 bases unmatched. The CDR3 contains 19 residues. Looked up from germline, CDR1 is SEHNR and CDR2 is FQNEAQ (reference sequence). In DNA, the CDR3 is TGTGCCAGCAGCGGGGCCCGCGGGACAGGTTTTTCTGGGGCCAACGTCCTGACTTTC. Protein: CASSGARGTGFSGANVLTF.

This clone turned up a few times. The chain uses TRBV6-1 and TRBJ1-2, with 7 positions matching TRBD1. This CDR3 has 13 amino acids. Germline CDR1 and CDR2: MNHNS and SASEGT. J gave up 4 bases and V 6 bases, and 5 bases lay outside the gene matches. This CDR3 reads CASRPGDSYGYTF. The CDR3 DNA reads TGTGCCAGCAGACCCGGGGACAGCTATGGCTACACCTTC.

This clone was observed a few times. The chain links TRBV29-1 to TRBJ1-1; D not certain. The CDR3 contains 12 residues. CDR1 SQVTM and CDR2 ANQGSEA come from the germline V gene. The germline V and J ends were trimmed by 2 bases and 0 bases, with 4 bases remaining between them. The CDR3 region has the DNA TGCAGCGTTGAATCCATGAACACTGAAGCTTTCTTT. This gives the protein CSVESMNTEAFF.

V and J are TRBV7-6 and TRBJ2-7, with a possible D match to TRBD2 (6 bases). From germline, CDR1 is SGHVS and CDR2 FNYEAQ. The germline V and J ends were trimmed by 2 bases and 2 bases, with 16 bases remaining between them. CDR3 length equals 16 residues. This CDR3 reads CASSLFAPTRAYEQYF. CDR3 nucleotide sequence: TGTGCCAGCAGCTTATTTGCGCCGACTAGGGCCTACGAGCAGTACTTC.

In its sample, this clone was seen once. The gene calls are TRBV4-1 and TRBJ2-7, with D tentatively TRBD2 (6 bases). CDR3 length: 16 residues. Looked up from germline, CDR1 is MGHRA and CDR2 is YSYEKL. Trimming stripped 2 bases from V and 9 bases from J, with 23 bases between. The CDR3 spells CASSQLPERELGGQYF. The CDR3 nucleotides read TGCGCCAGCAGCCAACTCCCGGAGAGGGAGCTCGGGGGGCAGTACTTC.

The table lists this clone with a few counts. The V and J genes are TRBV19 and TRBJ1-1; D is unclear. CDR1 and CDR2 from the germline V gene are LNHDA and SQIVND (reference sequence). V was shortened by 1 base and J by 7 bases, with 7 bases between the two germline ends. This CDR3 is built from 12 residues. Written as DNA, the CDR3 is TGTGCCAGTAGTATAGGGGGAGATGAAGCTTTCTTT. Protein product: CASSIGGDEAFF.

The gene calls are TRBV4-3 and TRBJ1-1; no reliable D call. V lost 0 bases to trimming and J lost 1 base, with 6 bases between them. This CDR3 has 14 amino acids. Germline CDR1 is LGHNA and CDR2 is YSLEER. CDR3 DNA sequence: TGCGCCAGCAGCCAAGACCGGGGGAACACTGAAGCTTTCTTT. Amino acids: CASSQDRGNTEAFF.

This chain links TRBV29-1 with TRBJ2-7, with a possible D match to TRBD2 (7 bases). The germline V and J ends were trimmed by 6 bases and 3 bases, with 18 bases remaining between them. CDR1 is SQVTM and CDR2 is ANQGSEA in the germline V gene. The CDR3 sequence is 14 residues long. As DNA, the CDR3 is TGCAGCGTCCCCATCTACAGGGAGGGCTACGAGCAGTACTTC. Translating it yields CSVPIYREGYEQYF.

V is TRBV2 and J is TRBJ1-5; weak D call: TRBD1 (5 bases). Per germline, CDR1 SNHLY and CDR2 FYNNEI. Trimming stripped 8 bases from V and 7 bases from J, with 6 bases between. CDR3 length: 10 amino acids. The CDR3 nucleotides read TGTGCCAGCGGGGGGCAGCCCCAGCATTTT. Protein sequence: CASGGQPQHF.

V gene TRBV19 combines with J gene TRBJ2-3, with TRBD1 matching over 8 bases. The CDR3 runs to 15 residues. Germline values: CDR1 LNHDA, CDR2 SQIVND (reference sequence). Germline trimming cut 7 bases from V and 6 bases from J; bases unmatched to any gene: 12. The CDR3 DNA reads TGTGCCAGTACCCTCAGGGGGCCCCCACAGGATACGCAGTATTTT. Amino acids: CASTLRGPPQDTQYF.

V is TRBV19 and J is TRBJ1-1; a possible D gene is TRBD1 (6 bases). Per germline, CDR1 LNHDA and CDR2 SQIVND (reference sequence). The CDR3 is 14 amino acids. Trimming took off 6 bases at V and 5 bases at J, with 16 bases between the two ends. For the CDR3, the DNA is TGTGCCAGTAGCCTAGGACAGTTGGAGACTGAAGCTTTCTTT. Protein: CASSLGQLETEAFF. The entire variable domain, with the rest obtained from reference TRBV19 and TRBJ1-1, is as follows: DGGITQSPKYLFRKEGQNVTLSCEQNLNHDAMYWYRQDPGQGLRLIYYSQIVNDFQKGDIAEGYSVSREKKESFPLTVTSAQKNPTAFYLCASSLGQLETEAFFGQGTRLTVV.

This sequence joins TRBV19 and TRBJ2-1; 12 bases match TRBD2. The germline V gene has CDR1 LNHDA and CDR2 SQIVND (reference sequence). The CDR3 spans 18 residues. The V segment lost 1 base and the J segment 6 bases; nucleotides outside the gene matches: 10. CDR3 loop: CASSIVPWTSGTFNEQFF. For the CDR3, the DNA is TGTGCCAGTAGTATAGTTCCTTGGACTAGCGGGACCTTCAATGAGCAGTTCTTC.

The genes are TRBV28 and TRBJ2-7; tentative D call: TRBD2 (5 bases). V lost 3 bases and J 0 bases, leaving 12 bases between the germline ends. The CDR3 totals 15 residues. The germline V gene encodes CDR1 MDHEN and CDR2 SYDVKM. The CDR3, as DNA: TGTGCCAGCAGTTTCTACGGGGAACTCTCCTACGAGCAGTACTTC. This translates into CASSFYGELSYEQYF. The whole variable domain, filled in from reference TRBV28 and TRBJ2-7, reads DVKVTQSSRYLVKRTGEKVFLECVQDMDHENMFWYRQDPGLGLRLIYFSYDVKMKEKGDIPEGYSVSREKKERFSLILESASTNQTSMYLCASSFYGELSYEQYFGPGTRLTVT.

The J gene is TRBJ2-1, the V gene TRBV15, with 8 bases lining up with TRBD2. J was trimmed by 10 bases and V by 1 base; bases with no gene match: 0. Germline CDR1 is LNHNV and CDR2 is YYDKDF (reference sequence). The CDR3 runs 12 residues. The CDR3 region has the DNA TGTGCCACCAGCAGAGGACTAGCGGAGCAGTTCTTC. It yields the protein CATSRGLAEQFF.

The chain recombines TRBV12-5 with TRBJ1-1; 7 nucleotides agree with TRBD1. The CDR3 is 13 residues long. Germline loops: CDR1 LGHNT, CDR2 FRNRAP. J was trimmed by 6 bases and V by 6 bases; bases with no gene match: 7. CDR3 region: CASGVAQGSEAFF. The CDR3 region has the DNA TGTGCTAGTGGGGTCGCACAGGGGTCTGAAGCTTTCTTT.

The chain employs TRBV19 and TRBJ2-7; 11 bases map to TRBD2. Germline CDR1 reads LNHDA; CDR2 reads SQIVND (reference sequence). J gave up 6 bases and V 5 bases, and 6 bases lay outside the gene matches. This CDR3 has 14 residues. As DNA, the CDR3 is TGTGCCAGTAGTTTGACTAGCGGGATCCCCGAGCAGTACTTC. This encodes CASSLTSGIPEQYF. The full variable domain, completed using reference TRBV19 and TRBJ2-7, is DGGITQSPKYLFRKEGQNVTLSCEQNLNHDAMYWYRQDPGQGLRLIYYSQIVNDFQKGDIAEGYSVSREKKESFPLTVTSAQKNPTAFYLCASSLTSGIPEQYFGPGTRLTVT.

V and J are TRBV19 and TRBJ1-1; weak D call: TRBD1 (6 bases). V gave up 3 bases and J gave up 0 bases, with 17 bases separating them. This CDR3 is 17 amino acids long. Germline V gene lookup returns CDR1 LNHDA and CDR2 SQIVND (reference sequence). As DNA, the CDR3 is TGTGCCAGTAGTATGGACGGGGGGCAGAGGGTGAACACTGAAGCTTTCTTT. This translates into CASSMDGGQRVNTEAFF.

The chain employs TRBV30 and TRBJ2-7, with a tentative D call TRBD2 (6 bases). Germline V CDR1 and CDR2: GTSNPN, SVGIG (reference sequence). This CDR3 region has 15 residues. V was trimmed by 2 bases and J by 0 bases, leaving 14 bases between them. The CDR3 DNA reads as TGTGCCTGGAGTCCGGGAGACTACATCTCCTACGAGCAGTACTTC. Translation gives CAWSPGDYISYEQYF.

This sequence joins TRBV19 and TRBJ2-7; 8 bases map to TRBD2. The CDR3 totals 14 residues. The V segment lost 3 bases and the J segment 4 bases; nucleotides outside the gene matches: 5. Germline loops: CDR1 LNHDA, CDR2 SQIVND (reference sequence). The CDR3 loop reads CASSITSGEYEQYF. The CDR3 DNA sequence: TGTGCCAGTAGTATTACTAGCGGAGAGTACGAGCAGTACTTC.

This chain links TRBV9 with TRBJ2-2; TRBD2 agrees at 9 bases. V was pared by 2 bases and J by 9 bases, with 11 bases of the junction left unmatched. The CDR3 runs 16 residues. Germline V CDR1 and CDR2: SGDLS, YYNGEE. For the CDR3, the DNA is TGTGCCAGCAGCGTGGGGCGGGAGGGCCCGTCATGGGAGCTGTTTTTT. Protein: CASSVGREGPSWELFF.